Included here is one TCR beta chain sequence, with context. This specimen comes from a study of spatial heterogeneity in lung cancer. Study-wide background: Raw-read counts averaged over ten per unique TCR and UMI combination.

CDR1 is SGHRS and CDR2 is YFSETQ in the germline V gene. V gave up 4 bases and J gave up 6 bases, with 15 bases separating them. CDR3 length: 14 amino acids. All TCR cDNA molecules were individually tagged with a unique molecular identifier. One entry per CDR3 protein results from TCRdb running MiXCR on the 5' RACE reads. The data hold about 5,500 distinct CDR3 sequences, with about 12% observed a single time. Time point indicated: sample taken at primary tumor resection. Extraction of whole RNA from tumor, nontumor lung or frozen PBMC preceded unsorted sequencing. Donors were 72 untreated early-stage non-small cell lung cancer patients.

The clonotype originates from a male donor with early-stage non-small cell lung cancer. The source material was normal lung tissue next to the tumor, sampled at surgery. V and J are TRBV5-1 and TRBJ2-3; no definite D call. CDR3: CASSGRTNSDTQYF. In DNA, the CDR3 is TGCGCCAGCAGCGGTCGGACGAATTCGGATACGCAGTATTTT.